This T cell receptor (beta chain) is drawn from a study of cytomegalovirus exposure and HLA in healthy donors. Study-wide results and caveats: Follow-up analysis found HLA locus-dependent TCR association rates, highest for DRB1 and lowest for HLA-C.

Worth noting for this clone: Its specificity is unknown.

J lost 10 bases, V lost 4 bases, and 5 bases had no gene match. This CDR3 has 13 residues. Per germline, CDR1 PRHDT and CDR2 FYEKMQ (reference sequence). The PCR was carried out with 60 Vbeta primers and 13 Jbeta primers. Sequenced by immunoSEQ multiplex PCR; TCRdb stores in-frame clones only, minus some. The sample yields 120,000 to 150,000 clones, approximately 80% seen once. The sequence was collected from a young man in good health and CMV-seropositive. Sequenced sample: PBMCs. The J gene is TRBJ2-4, the V gene TRBV13, with 9 bases fitting TRBD1. Here the CDR3 reads CASSSPGTGIQYF. Written as DNA, the CDR3 is TGTGCCAGCAGCTCCCCCGGGACAGGGATTCAGTACTTC.